This T cell receptor beta chain is drawn from a study of cytotoxic CD8 clonotypes in ibrutinib-treated CLL. As for the study in general: Complete response was seen in 2 patients and partial in some 24; roughly twelve progressed and around 14 stayed remitted after a median roughly 70 months. Sequencing produced an average of roughly 270,000 productive templates and 85,000 to 95,000 productive rearrangements per sample.

The CDR3 loop spans 16 amino acids. V gave up 4 bases and J gave up 8 bases; unmatched junction bases: 7. Germline-derived CDR1 and CDR2 are SGHVS and FQNEAQ. Genomic DNA in a quantity of about 2 micrograms was derived from cryopreserved PBMCs for TCR beta libraries. Using immunoSEQ multiplex PCR, the repertoire was profiled, and TCRdb retains in-frame clones only, with some absent. This sample yields around 70,000 clones, of which just over 90% are seen a single time; approximately 3% belongs to the top ten. Findings and caveats of the study: Against age-matched healthy donors, baseline clonality ran higher and tracked circulating CD8+ T-cell counts.

Worth noting for this clone: Its antigen remains unidentified.

The starting material was PBMCs, obtained after 12 months of ibrutinib treatment. The sequence was collected from a human donor with chronic lymphocytic leukemia. This sequence joins TRBV7-8 and TRBJ2-2, with 13 bases matching TRBD2. DNA of the CDR3: TGTGCCAGCAGCTCCTGGACTAGCGGGAGTAAAGGGGAGCTGTTTTTT. Translated, it gives CASSSWTSGSKGELFF.